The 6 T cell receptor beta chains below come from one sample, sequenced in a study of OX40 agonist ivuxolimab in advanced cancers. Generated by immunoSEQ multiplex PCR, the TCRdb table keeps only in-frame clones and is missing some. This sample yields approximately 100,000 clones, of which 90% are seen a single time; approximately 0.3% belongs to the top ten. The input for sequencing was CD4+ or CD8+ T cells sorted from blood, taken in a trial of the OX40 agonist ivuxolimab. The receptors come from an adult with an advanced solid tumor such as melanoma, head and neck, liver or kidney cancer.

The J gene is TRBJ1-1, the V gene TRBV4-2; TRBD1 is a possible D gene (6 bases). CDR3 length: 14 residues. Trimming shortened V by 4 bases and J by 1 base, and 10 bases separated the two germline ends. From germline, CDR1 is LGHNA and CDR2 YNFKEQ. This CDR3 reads CASSRTQGNTEAFF. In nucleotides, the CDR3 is TGTGCCAGCAGCCGGACACAGGGGAACACTGAAGCTTTCTTT.

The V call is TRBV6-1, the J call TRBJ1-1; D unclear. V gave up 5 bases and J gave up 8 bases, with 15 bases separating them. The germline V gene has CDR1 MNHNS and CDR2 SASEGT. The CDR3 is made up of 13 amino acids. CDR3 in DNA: TGTGCCAGCAGTCCCCGGGCCTTCGGGGAAGCTTTCTTT. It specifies CASSPRAFGEAFF.

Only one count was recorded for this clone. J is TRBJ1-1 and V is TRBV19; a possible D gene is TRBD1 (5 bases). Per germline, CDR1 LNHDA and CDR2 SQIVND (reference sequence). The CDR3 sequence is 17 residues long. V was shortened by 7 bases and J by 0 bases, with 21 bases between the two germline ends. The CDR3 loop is CASNDRGRGFLNTEAFF. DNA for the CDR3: TGTGCCAGTAACGACCGGGGCCGGGGGTTTTTGAACACTGAAGCTTTCTTT.

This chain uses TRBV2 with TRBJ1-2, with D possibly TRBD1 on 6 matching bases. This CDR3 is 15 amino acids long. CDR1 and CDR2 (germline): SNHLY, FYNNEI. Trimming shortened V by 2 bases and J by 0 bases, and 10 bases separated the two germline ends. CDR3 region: CASSERRQANYGYTF. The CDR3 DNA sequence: TGTGCCAGCAGTGAAAGGCGACAGGCTAACTATGGCTACACCTTC. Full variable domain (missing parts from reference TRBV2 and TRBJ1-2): EPEVTQTPSHQVTQMGQEVILRCVPISNHLYFYWYRQILGQKVEFLVSFYNNEISEKSEIFDDQFSVERPDGSNFTLKIRSTKLEDSAMYFCASSERRQANYGYTFGSGTRLTVV.

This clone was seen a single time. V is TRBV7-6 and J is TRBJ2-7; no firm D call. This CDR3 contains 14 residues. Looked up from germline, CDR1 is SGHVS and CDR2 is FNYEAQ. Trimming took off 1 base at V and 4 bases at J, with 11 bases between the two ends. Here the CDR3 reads CASSLGSEIYEQYF. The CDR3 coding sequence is TGTGCCAGCAGCTTAGGTTCAGAAATATACGAGCAGTACTTC.

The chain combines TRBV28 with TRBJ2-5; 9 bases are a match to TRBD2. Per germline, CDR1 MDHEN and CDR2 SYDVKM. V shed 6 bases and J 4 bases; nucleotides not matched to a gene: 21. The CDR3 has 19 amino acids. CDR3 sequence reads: CASSAIGLGSGRGRETQYF. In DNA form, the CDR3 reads TGTGCCAGCAGCGCTATAGGGTTGGGTAGCGGGAGAGGGAGAGAGACCCAGTACTTC.